The entry below describes one TCR beta chain. Its antigen remains unknown. The data belong to a study of OX40 agonist ivuxolimab in advanced cancers. Across the whole study: Dose-escalation patients' cancers were hepatocellular carcinoma, melanoma, renal cell or head and neck cancer. Study conclusions and caveats: Expanded clones were, on average, more numerous in CD8+ T cells than in CD4+. Expanded peripheral T cell antigen specificity was not determined.

Measured with immunoSEQ multiplex PCR; TCRdb has only the in-frame clones, and not every one. The data contain over 55,000 clones, about 89% of them singletons. Exclusion of a patient followed from autoimmune disease history or systemic immunosuppression. This TCR was recovered from an adult with an advanced solid tumor such as melanoma, head and neck, liver or kidney cancer. The source material was CD4+ or CD8+ T cells sorted from blood, sampled in a trial of the OX40 agonist ivuxolimab.

The CDR3, as DNA: TGTGCCAGCAGCCAATCCGGACAGGGCAGGGACACCGGGGAGCTGTTTTTT. This sequence encodes CASSQSGQGRDTGELFF. The rearrangement joins TRBV4-2 to TRBJ2-2; 8 nucleotides match TRBD1. V shed 2 bases, J shed 3 bases, and the junction held 8 bases outside the gene matches. The CDR3 has 17 amino acids. In germline, CDR1 is LGHNA, CDR2 YNFKEQ.